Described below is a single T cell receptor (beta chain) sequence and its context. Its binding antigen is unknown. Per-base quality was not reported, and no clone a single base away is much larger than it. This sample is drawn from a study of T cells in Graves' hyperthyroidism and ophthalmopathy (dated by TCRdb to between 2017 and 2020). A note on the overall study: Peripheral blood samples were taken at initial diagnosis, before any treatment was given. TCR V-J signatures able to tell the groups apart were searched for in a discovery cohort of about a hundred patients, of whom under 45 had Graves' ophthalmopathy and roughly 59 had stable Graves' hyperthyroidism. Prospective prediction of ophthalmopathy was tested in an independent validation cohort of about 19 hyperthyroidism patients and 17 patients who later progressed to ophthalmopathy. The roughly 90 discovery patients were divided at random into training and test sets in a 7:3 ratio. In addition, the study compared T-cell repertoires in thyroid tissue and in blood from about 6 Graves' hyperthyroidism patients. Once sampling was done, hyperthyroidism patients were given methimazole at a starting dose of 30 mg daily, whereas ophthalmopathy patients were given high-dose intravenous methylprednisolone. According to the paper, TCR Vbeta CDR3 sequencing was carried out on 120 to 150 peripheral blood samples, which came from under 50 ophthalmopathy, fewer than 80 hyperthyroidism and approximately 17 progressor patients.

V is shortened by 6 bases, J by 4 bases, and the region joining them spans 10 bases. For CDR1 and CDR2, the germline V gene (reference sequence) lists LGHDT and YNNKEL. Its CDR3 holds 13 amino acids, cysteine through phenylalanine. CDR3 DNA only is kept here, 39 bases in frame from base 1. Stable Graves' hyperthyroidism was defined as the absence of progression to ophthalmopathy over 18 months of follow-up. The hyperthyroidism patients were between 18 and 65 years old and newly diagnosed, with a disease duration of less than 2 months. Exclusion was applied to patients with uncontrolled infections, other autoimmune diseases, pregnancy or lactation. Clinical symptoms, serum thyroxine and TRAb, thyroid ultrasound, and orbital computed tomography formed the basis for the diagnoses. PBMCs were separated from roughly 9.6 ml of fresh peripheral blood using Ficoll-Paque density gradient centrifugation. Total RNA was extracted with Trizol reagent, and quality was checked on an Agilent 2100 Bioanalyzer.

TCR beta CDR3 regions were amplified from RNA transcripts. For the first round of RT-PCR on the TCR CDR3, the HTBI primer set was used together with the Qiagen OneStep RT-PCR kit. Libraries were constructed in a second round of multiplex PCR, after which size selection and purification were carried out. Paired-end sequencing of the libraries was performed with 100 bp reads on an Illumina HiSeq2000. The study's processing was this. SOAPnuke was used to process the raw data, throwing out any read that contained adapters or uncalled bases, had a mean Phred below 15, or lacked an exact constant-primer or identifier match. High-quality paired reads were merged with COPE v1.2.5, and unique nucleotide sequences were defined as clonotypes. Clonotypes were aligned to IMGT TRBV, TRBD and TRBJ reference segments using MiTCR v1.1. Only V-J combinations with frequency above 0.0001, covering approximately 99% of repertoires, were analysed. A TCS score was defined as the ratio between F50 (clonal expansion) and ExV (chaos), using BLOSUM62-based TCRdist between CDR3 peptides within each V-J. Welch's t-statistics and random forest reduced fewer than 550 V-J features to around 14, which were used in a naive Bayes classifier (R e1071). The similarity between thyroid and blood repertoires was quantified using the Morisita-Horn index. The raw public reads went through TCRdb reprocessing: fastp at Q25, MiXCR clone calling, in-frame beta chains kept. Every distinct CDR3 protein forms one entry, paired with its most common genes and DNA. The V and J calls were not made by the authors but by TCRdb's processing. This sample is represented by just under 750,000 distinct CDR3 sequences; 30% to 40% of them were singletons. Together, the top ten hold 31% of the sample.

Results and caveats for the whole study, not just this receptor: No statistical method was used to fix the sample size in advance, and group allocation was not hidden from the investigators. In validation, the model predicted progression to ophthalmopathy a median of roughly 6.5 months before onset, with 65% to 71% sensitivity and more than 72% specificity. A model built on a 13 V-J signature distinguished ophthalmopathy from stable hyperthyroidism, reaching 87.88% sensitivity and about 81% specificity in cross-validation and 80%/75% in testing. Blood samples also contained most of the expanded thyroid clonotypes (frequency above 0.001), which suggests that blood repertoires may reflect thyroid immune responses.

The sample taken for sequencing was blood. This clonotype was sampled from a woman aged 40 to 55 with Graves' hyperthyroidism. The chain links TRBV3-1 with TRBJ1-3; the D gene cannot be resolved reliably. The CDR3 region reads CASSKSPGNTIYF. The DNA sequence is TGTGCCAGCAGTAAGTCACCCGGAAACACCATATATTTT.